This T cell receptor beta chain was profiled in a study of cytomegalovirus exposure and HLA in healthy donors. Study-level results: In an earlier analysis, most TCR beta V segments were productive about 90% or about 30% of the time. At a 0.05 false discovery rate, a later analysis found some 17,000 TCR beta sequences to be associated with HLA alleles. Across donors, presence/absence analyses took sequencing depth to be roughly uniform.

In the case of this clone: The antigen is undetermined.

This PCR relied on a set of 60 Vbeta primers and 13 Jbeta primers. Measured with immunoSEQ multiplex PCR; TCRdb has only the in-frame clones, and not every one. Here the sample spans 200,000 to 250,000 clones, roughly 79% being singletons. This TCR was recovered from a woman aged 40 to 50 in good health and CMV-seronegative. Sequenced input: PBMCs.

The CDR3 coding sequence is TGTGCTAGTGGTTTGACAGGGGTGGACGGCTACACCTTC. It translates to CASGLTGVDGYTF. The V gene is TRBV12-5, the J gene TRBJ1-2; 7 bases align to TRBD1. Looked up from germline, CDR1 is LGHNT and CDR2 is FRNRAP. The V gene end was trimmed by 2 bases and the J gene end by 8 bases; junction bases not matched to a gene: 5. The CDR3 loop spans 13 amino acids.